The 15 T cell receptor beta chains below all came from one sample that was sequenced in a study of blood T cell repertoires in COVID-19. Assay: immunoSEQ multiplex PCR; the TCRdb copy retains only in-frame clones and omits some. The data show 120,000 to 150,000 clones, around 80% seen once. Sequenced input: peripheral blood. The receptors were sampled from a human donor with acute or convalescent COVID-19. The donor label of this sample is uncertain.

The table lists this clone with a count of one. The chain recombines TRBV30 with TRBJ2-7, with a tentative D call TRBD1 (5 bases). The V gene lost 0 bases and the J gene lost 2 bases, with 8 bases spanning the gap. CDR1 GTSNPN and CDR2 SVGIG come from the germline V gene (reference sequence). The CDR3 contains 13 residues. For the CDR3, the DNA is TGTGCCTGGAGTGTCTCAGGGACCTACGAGCAGTACTTC. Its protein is CAWSVSGTYEQYF.

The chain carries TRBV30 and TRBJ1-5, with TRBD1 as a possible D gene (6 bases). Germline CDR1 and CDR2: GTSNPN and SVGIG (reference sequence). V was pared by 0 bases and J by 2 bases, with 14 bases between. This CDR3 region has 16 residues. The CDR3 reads CAWSVGGRGGNQPQHF. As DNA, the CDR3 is TGTGCCTGGAGTGTAGGGGGGAGGGGTGGCAATCAGCCCCAGCATTTT.

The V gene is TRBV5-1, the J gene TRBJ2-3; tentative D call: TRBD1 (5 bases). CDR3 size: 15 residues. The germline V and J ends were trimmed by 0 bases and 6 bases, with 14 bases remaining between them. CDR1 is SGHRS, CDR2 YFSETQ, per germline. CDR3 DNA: TGCGCCAGCAGCTTGGGACGAACTGGGGCGGATACGCAGTATTTT. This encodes CASSLGRTGADTQYF. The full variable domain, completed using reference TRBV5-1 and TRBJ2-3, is KAGVTQTPRYLIKTRGQQVTLSCSPISGHRSVSWYQQTPGQGLQFLFEYFSETQRNKGNFPGRFSGRQFSNSRSEMNVSTLELGDSALYLCASSLGRTGADTQYFGPGTRLTVL.

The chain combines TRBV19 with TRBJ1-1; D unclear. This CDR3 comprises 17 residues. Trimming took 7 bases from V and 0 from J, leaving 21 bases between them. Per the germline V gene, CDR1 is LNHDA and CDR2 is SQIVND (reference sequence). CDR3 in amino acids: CASKGSGTVRMNTEAFF. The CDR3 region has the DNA TGTGCCAGTAAAGGTTCAGGTACAGTCCGCATGAACACTGAAGCTTTCTTT.

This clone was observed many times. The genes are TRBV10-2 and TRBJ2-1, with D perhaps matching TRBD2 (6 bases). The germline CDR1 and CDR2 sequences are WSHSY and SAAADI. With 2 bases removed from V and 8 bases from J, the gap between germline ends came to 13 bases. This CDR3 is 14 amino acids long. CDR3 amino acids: CASSETSLWDEQFF. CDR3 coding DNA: TGCGCCAGCAGTGAGACTAGCTTGTGGGATGAGCAGTTCTTC.

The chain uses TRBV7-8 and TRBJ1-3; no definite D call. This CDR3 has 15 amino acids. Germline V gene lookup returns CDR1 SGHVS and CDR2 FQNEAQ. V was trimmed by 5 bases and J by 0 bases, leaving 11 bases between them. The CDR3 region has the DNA TGTGCCAGCAGCCCCGTGACACTCTCTGGAAACACCATATATTTT. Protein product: CASSPVTLSGNTIYF.

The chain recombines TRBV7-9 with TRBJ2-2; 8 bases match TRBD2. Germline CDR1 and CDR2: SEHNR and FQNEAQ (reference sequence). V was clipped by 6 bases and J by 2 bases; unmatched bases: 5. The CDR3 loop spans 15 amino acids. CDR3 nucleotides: TGTGCCAGCAGGGAAACTAGCGGTAACACCGGGGAGCTGTTTTTT. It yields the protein CASRETSGNTGELFF.

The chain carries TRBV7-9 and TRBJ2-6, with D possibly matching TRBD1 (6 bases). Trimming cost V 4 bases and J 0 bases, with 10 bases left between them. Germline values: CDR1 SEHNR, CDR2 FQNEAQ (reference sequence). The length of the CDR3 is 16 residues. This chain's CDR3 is CASSSGQLSGANVLTF. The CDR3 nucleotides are TGTGCCAGCAGCTCCGGACAGCTCTCTGGGGCCAACGTCCTGACTTTC.

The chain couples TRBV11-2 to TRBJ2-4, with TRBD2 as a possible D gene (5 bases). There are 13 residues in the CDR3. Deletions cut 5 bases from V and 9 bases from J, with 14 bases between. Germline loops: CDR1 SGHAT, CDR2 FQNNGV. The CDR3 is CASSQTSRGIQYF. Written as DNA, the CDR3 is TGTGCCAGCAGCCAAACGAGTCGGGGCATTCAGTACTTC. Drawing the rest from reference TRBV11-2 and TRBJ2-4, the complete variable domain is EAGVAQSPRYKIIEKRQSVAFWCNPISGHATLYWYQQILGQGPKLLIQFQNNGVVDDSQLPKDRFSAERLKGVDSTLKIQPAKLEDSAVYLCASSQTSRGIQYFGAGTRLSVL.

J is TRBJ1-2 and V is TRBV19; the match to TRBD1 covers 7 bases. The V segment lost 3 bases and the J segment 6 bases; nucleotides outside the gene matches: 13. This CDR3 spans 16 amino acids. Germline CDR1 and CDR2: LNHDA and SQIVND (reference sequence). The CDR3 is CASSIRSWDRTHGYTF. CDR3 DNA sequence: TGTGCCAGTAGTATCCGGTCTTGGGACAGAACTCATGGCTACACCTTC.

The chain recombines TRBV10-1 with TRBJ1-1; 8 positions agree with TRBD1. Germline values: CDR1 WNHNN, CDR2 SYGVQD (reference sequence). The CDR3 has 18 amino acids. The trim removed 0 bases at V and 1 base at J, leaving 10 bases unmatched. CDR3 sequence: CASSESTPGGKRNTEAFF. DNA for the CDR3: TGCGCCAGCAGTGAGTCGACCCCAGGGGGCAAGCGGAACACTGAAGCTTTCTTT.

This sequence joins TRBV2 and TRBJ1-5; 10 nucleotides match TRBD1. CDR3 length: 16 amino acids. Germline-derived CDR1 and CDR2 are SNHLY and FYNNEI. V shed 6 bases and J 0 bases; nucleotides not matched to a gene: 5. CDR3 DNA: TGTGCCAGCAGGGGGGACAGGGGCCATAGCAATCAGCCCCAGCATTTT. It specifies CASRGDRGHSNQPQHF. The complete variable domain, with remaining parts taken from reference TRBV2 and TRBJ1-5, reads EPEVTQTPSHQVTQMGQEVILRCVPISNHLYFYWYRQILGQKVEFLVSFYNNEISEKSEIFDDQFSVERPDGSNFTLKIRSTKLEDSAMYFCASRGDRGHSNQPQHFGDGTRLSIL.

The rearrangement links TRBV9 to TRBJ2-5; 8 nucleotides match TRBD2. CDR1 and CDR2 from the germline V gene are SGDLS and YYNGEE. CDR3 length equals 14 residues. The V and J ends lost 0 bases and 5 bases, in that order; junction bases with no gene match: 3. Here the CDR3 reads CASSVVSGAETQYF. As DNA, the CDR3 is TGTGCCAGCAGCGTAGTTAGCGGGGCCGAGACCCAGTACTTC. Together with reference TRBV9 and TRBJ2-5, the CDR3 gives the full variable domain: DSGVTQTPKHLITATGQRVTLRCSPRSGDLSVYWYQQSLDQGLQFLIQYYNGEERAKGNILERFSAQQFPDLHSELNLSSLELGDSALYFCASSVVSGAETQYFGPGTRLLVL.

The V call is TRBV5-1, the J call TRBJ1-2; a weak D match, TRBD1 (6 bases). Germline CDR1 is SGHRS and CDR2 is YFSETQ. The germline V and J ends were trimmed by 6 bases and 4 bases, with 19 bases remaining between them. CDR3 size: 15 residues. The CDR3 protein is CASTPGGAYSYGYTF. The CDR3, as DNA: TGCGCCAGCACCCCCGGGGGGGCCTATAGCTATGGCTACACCTTC.

The CDR3 loop is CASSLGEVQYF. The DNA for the CDR3 is TGTGCCAGCAGCTTAGGGGAGGTCCAGTACTTC. The V gene is TRBV7-9, the J gene TRBJ2-5; tentative D call: TRBD2 (6 bases). CDR1 SEHNR and CDR2 FQNEAQ come from the germline V gene (reference sequence). Trimming cost V 1 base and J 10 bases, with 7 bases left between them. This CDR3 region has 11 residues.